This T cell receptor (beta chain) was profiled in a study of T cell repertoires in cytomegalovirus infection. For the study at large: HLA-B-restricted CMV epitopes that are well studied were used alongside recently identified HLA-C-restricted ones.

One entry per CDR3 protein results from TCRdb running MiXCR on the reads. Among about 110,000 distinct CDR3 sequences listed, about 30% were seen once. A note on this clonotype: Its antigen remains unidentified. A read error may be the cause here, since a much bigger clone is one base away.

CDR3 size: 15 residues. The V gene's germline CDR1 is ENHRY and CDR2 SYGVKD. Study outcomes and limitations: Carriers of CMV and the relevant HLA type were discriminated by public TCR beta frequency.

V is TRBV10-3 and J is TRBJ1-1; possible D gene TRBD1, 6 bases. This receptor was obtained from a human donor in good health (CMV status not recorded). Some clones in this sample may be carry-over from other donors' samples. The material sequenced was CD8+ T cells from cultured PBMCs, taken from culture after CMV antigen stimulation. CDR3 nucleotides: TGTGTCATCAGTGATGCCGGGACAATAAACACTGAAGCTTTCTTT. It is translated as CVISDAGTINTEAFF.